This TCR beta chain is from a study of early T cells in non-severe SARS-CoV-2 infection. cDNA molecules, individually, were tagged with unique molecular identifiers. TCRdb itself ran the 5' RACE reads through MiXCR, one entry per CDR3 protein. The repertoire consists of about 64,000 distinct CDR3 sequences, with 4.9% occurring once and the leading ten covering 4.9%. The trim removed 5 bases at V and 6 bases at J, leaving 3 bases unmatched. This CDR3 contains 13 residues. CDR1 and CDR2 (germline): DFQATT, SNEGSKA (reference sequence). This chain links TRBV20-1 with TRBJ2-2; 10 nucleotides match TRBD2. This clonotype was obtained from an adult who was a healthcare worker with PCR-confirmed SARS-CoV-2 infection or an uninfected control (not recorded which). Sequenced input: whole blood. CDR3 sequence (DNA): TGCAGTGCTGAGGGACTAGCGTCCGGGGAGCTGTTTTTT. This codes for CSAEGLASGELFF.